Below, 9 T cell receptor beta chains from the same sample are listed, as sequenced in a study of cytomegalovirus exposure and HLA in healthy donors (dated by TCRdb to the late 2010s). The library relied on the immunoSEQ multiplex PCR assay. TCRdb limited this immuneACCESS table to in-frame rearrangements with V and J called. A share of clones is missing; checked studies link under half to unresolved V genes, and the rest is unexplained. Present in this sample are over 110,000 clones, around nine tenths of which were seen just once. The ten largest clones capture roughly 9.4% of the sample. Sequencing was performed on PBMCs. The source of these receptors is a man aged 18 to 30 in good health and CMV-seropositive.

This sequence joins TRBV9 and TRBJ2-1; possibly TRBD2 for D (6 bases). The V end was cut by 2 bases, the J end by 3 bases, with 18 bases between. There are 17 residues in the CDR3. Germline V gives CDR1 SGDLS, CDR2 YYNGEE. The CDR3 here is CASSVQWAAGYYNEQFF. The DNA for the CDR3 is TGTGCCAGCAGCGTTCAATGGGCGGCGGGATACTACAATGAGCAGTTCTTC.

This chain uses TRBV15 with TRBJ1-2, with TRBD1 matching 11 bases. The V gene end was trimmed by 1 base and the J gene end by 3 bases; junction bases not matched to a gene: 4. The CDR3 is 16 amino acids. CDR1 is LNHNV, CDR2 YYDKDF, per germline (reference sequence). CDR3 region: CATSRVPGQGDYGYTF. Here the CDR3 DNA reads TGTGCCACCAGCAGAGTCCCGGGACAGGGGGACTATGGCTACACCTTC.

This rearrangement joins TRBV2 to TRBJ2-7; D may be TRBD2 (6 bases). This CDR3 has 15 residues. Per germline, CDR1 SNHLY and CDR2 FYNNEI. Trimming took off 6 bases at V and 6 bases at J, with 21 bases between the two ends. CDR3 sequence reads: CASSFPGAGQGEQYF. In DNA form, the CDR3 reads TGTGCCAGCAGCTTCCCGGGCGCGGGGCAGGGCGAGCAGTACTTC.

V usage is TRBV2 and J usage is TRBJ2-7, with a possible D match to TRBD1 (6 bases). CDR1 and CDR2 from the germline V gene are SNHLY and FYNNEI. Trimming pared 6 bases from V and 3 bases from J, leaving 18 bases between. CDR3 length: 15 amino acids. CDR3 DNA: TGTGCCAGCAGGGGCGACCTGACAGGTCGCTACGAGCAGTACTTC. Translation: CASRGDLTGRYEQYF.

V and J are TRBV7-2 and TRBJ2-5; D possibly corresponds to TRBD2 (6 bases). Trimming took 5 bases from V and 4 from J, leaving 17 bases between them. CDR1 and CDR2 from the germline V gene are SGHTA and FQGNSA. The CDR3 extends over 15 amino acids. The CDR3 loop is CASSKGLRRSETQYF. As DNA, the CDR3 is TGTGCCAGCAGCAAGGGACTCCGGAGGTCAGAGACCCAGTACTTC.

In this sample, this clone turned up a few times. The CDR3 coding sequence is TGTGCCAGCATCTCTGGGGGGTTGTCGCTTCCTGAAGCTTTCTTT. Its translation: CASISGGLSLPEAFF. The V gene is TRBV6-1, the J gene TRBJ1-1, with a possible D match to TRBD1 (5 bases). The CDR3 covers 15 residues. The germline gives CDR1 MNHNS, CDR2 SASEGT. Trimming stripped 7 bases from V and 6 bases from J, with 21 bases between.

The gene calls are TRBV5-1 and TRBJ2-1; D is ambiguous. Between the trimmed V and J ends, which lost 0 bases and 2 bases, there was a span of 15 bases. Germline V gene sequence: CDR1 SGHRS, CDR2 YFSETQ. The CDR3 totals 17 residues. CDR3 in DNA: TGCGCCAGCAGCTTGGGCGCCCTAACGCCCACCTACAATGAGCAGTTCTTC. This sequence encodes CASSLGALTPTYNEQFF.

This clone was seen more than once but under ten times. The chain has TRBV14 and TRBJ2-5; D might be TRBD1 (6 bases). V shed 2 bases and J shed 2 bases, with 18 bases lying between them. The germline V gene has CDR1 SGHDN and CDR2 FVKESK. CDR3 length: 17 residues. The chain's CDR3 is CASSQFRLDRRQETQYF. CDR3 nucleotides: TGTGCCAGCAGCCAATTCAGACTGGACAGAAGACAAGAGACCCAGTACTTC. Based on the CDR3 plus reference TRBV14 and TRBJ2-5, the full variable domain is EAGVTQFPSHSVIEKGQTVTLRCDPISGHDNLYWYRRVMGKEIKFLLHFVKESKQDESGMPNNRFLAERTGGTYSTLKVQPAELEDSGVYFCASSQFRLDRRQETQYFGPGTRLLVL.

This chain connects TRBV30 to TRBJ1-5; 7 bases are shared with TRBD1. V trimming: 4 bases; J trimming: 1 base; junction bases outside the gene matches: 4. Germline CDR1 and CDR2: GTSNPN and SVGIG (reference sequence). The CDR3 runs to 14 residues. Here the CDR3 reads CAWTPGQSNQPQHF. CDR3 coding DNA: TGTGCCTGGACTCCGGGACAGAGCAATCAGCCCCAGCATTTT. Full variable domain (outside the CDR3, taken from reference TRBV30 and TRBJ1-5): SQTIHQWPATLVQPVGSPLSLECTVEGTSNPNLYWYRQAAGRGLQLLFYSVGIGQISSEVPQNLSASRPQDRQFILSSKKLLLSDSGFYLCAWTPGQSNQPQHFGDGTRLSIL.